This T cell receptor beta chain was profiled in a study of OX40 agonist ivuxolimab in advanced cancers. The V end lost 8 bases, the J end lost 7 bases, and 21 bases lay between the germline ends. Looked up from germline, CDR1 is MNHNY and CDR2 is SVGAGI (reference sequence). This CDR3 comprises 14 residues. The table came from immunoSEQ multiplex PCR; TCRdb's copy has only in-frame clones and leaves some out. The sample lists about 79,000 clones, approximately 92% occurring once. Whole-study results and caveats: Nonresponders, in some cases, also had low normalized T-cell clonal expansion.

Concerning this clone itself: The antigen is undetermined.

Sequences were derived from CD4+ or CD8+ T cells sorted from blood, sampled in a trial of the OX40 agonist ivuxolimab. The sequence was obtained from an adult with an advanced solid tumor such as melanoma, head and neck, liver or kidney cancer. This rearrangement joins TRBV6-6 to TRBJ2-7; tentative D call: TRBD1 (6 bases). Here the CDR3 reads CASRTVGAQGEQYF. DNA of the CDR3: TGTGCCAGCCGTACCGTAGGCGCCCAGGGGGAGCAGTACTTC.